These 25 T cell receptor beta chains originate from one sample sequenced in a study of technical replicates of blood from several donors. Libraries were prepared by immunoSEQ multiplex PCR; TCRdb keeps only in-frame clonotypes and omits some of them. The repertoire consists of about 60,000 clones, with 86% occurring once and the leading ten covering 4.5% to 5.5%. The sample taken for sequencing was PBMCs. Receptors were obtained from a human donor in good health. Some clones in this sample may be carry-over from other donors' samples.

This chain joins TRBV11-2 and TRBJ2-5; 9 nucleotides agree with TRBD1. This CDR3 has 15 residues. With V trimmed by 7 bases and J by 5 bases, 11 bases remained unmatched. Germline-derived CDR1 and CDR2 are SGHAT and FQNNGV. As DNA, the CDR3 is TGTGCCAGCAAAGGGACAGGGTGGAGCCGTGAGACCCAGTACTTC. This gives the protein CASKGTGWSRETQYF. The entire variable domain, with the rest obtained from reference TRBV11-2 and TRBJ2-5, is as follows: EAGVAQSPRYKIIEKRQSVAFWCNPISGHATLYWYQQILGQGPKLLIQFQNNGVVDDSQLPKDRFSAERLKGVDSTLKIQPAKLEDSAVYLCASKGTGWSRETQYFGPGTRLLVL.

The CDR3 DNA is TGTGCCAGCAGAGGGGACAGGGCCCACTATAATTCACCCCTCCACTTT. Protein sequence: CASRGDRAHYNSPLHF. The gene calls are TRBV25-1 and TRBJ1-6; 9 bases agree with TRBD1. Germline V lookup: CDR1 MGHDK, CDR2 SYGVNS. The CDR3 contains 16 residues. Unmatched junction bases numbered 6, after V lost 6 bases and J lost 3 bases.

The chain employs TRBV29-1 and TRBJ1-5; D uncertain. Germline V CDR1 and CDR2: SQVTM, ANQGSEA. Trimming removed 5 bases from V and 7 bases from J, with 18 bases in between. The CDR3 consists of 14 residues. The CDR3 here is CSVPNQVSGQPQHF. The DNA of the CDR3 is TGCAGCGTTCCTAATCAGGTATCTGGCCAGCCCCAGCATTTT. The entire variable domain, with the rest obtained from reference TRBV29-1 and TRBJ1-5, is as follows: SAVISQKPSRDICQRGTSLTIQCQVDSQVTMMFWYRQQPGQSLTLIATANQGSEATYESGFVIDKFPISRPNLTFSTLTVSNMSPEDSSIYLCSVPNQVSGQPQHFGDGTRLSIL.

This chain connects TRBV7-6 to TRBJ2-3; TRBD2 aligns across 12 bases. V shed 1 base, J shed 0 bases, and the junction held 8 bases outside the gene matches. Germline lookup yields CDR1 SGHVS and CDR2 FNYEAQ. This CDR3 has 19 amino acids. The CDR3 coding sequence is TGTGCCAGCAGCTTAGGGTCGACTAGCGGGAGTGGTAGCACAGATACGCAGTATTTT. It encodes CASSLGSTSGSGSTDTQYF.

The V gene is TRBV7-2, the J gene TRBJ2-3, with TRBD2 identical over 12 bases. The CDR3 runs to 14 residues. Germline V gene lookup returns CDR1 SGHTA and CDR2 FQGNSA. With 5 bases clipped from V and 6 bases from J, the junction kept 3 bases outside the gene matches. This CDR3 reads CASSRTSGDDTQYF. The DNA of the CDR3 is TGTGCCAGCAGCAGGACTAGCGGGGACGATACGCAGTATTTT.

This clone has a handful of counts. The V call is TRBV29-1, the J call TRBJ1-2; D not resolved. There are 12 residues in the CDR3. V was cut by 0 bases and J by 6 bases, with 8 bases left in between. Germline CDR1 reads SQVTM; CDR2 reads ANQGSEA. The CDR3 nucleotides read TGCAGCGTTGAAGACCCCGGGAATGGCTACACCTTC. Translated: CSVEDPGNGYTF.

The V call is TRBV10-3, the J call TRBJ2-3; 9 nucleotides match TRBD2. CDR3 size: 16 residues. Germline V gives CDR1 ENHRY, CDR2 SYGVKD. Germline trimming cut 0 bases from V and 2 bases from J; bases unmatched to any gene: 3. The chain's CDR3 is CAISESGGGDTDTQYF. CDR3 sequence (DNA): TGTGCCATCAGTGAGTCGGGCGGGGGGGACACAGATACGCAGTATTTT.

The rearrangement links TRBV11-1 to TRBJ1-3; TRBD1 agrees at 7 bases. With 5 bases clipped from V and 9 bases from J, the junction kept 7 bases outside the gene matches. CDR1 and CDR2 from the germline V gene are SGHAT and FQDESV (reference sequence). The CDR3 is 13 residues long. The CDR3 coding sequence is TGTGCCAGCAGCGGGAAGGACAGGACCACCATATATTTT. As protein: CASSGKDRTTIYF.

The V and J genes are TRBV4-3 and TRBJ2-7, with 7 positions matching TRBD1. CDR1 and CDR2 (germline): LGHNA, YSLEER. Trimming took 2 bases from V and 2 from J; bases not matched to a gene: 6. The CDR3 extends over 15 amino acids. CDR3 in amino acids: CASSQRWQGAYEQYF. CDR3 nucleotide sequence: TGCGCCAGCAGCCAAAGGTGGCAGGGGGCCTACGAGCAGTACTTC.

The rearrangement links TRBV30 to TRBJ2-3; D unresolved. CDR1 is GTSNPN and CDR2 is SVGIG in the germline V gene (reference sequence). V shed 4 bases and J shed 1 base, with 6 bases lying between them. The CDR3 length is 12 residues. The CDR3 protein is CAWNPGTDTQYF. The DNA for the CDR3 is TGTGCCTGGAATCCTGGCACAGATACGCAGTATTTT.

The chain combines TRBV10-2 with TRBJ1-2, with 10 bases aligning to TRBD1. Germline values: CDR1 WSHSY, CDR2 SAAADI. The CDR3 consists of 13 residues. Germline trimming cut 6 bases from V and 8 bases from J; bases unmatched to any gene: 6. The CDR3 protein is CASSGQGGIGYTF. In nucleotides, the CDR3 is TGCGCCAGCAGCGGACAGGGGGGTATCGGCTACACCTTC.

The chain joins TRBV11-2 to TRBJ2-5; 9 nucleotides match TRBD2. The length of the CDR3 is 15 residues. Germline CDR1 SGHAT, CDR2 FQNNGV. Germline trimming cut 2 bases from V and 5 bases from J; bases unmatched to any gene: 6. Here the CDR3 reads CASSLSGGRAETQYF. Written as DNA, the CDR3 is TGTGCCAGCAGCTTAAGTGGCGGGAGGGCCGAGACCCAGTACTTC.

J is TRBJ2-7 and V is TRBV13, with 8 nucleotides matching TRBD1. V shed 3 bases and J 3 bases; nucleotides not matched to a gene: 1. The CDR3 is 13 residues long. Germline CDR1 and CDR2: PRHDT and FYEKMQ (reference sequence). CDR3 amino acids: CASSLTGVYEQYF. CDR3 coding DNA: TGTGCCAGCAGCTTGACAGGGGTCTACGAGCAGTACTTC.

The V gene is TRBV20-1, the J gene TRBJ1-2, with D unclear. V lost 1 base and J 7 bases, leaving 7 bases between the germline ends. CDR3 length: 11 amino acids. Germline CDR1 reads DFQATT; CDR2 reads SNEGSKA (reference sequence). The DNA of the CDR3 is TGCAGTGCTAGAGGGGCGGGTGGCTACACCTTC. As protein: CSARGAGGYTF.

J is TRBJ1-1 and V is TRBV7-8; no reliable D call. V was clipped by 5 bases and J by 6 bases, with 19 bases between them. Germline CDR1 is SGHVS and CDR2 is FQNEAQ. The CDR3 length is 15 residues. CDR3 DNA: TGTGCCAGCAGCCTGTGGAAAGGAGGGATCGCTGAAGCTTTCTTT. Encoded protein: CASSLWKGGIAEAFF.

This chain uses TRBV7-3 with TRBJ2-3, with TRBD2 identical over 14 bases. The ends lost 5 bases at V and 3 bases at J; junction bases unmatched: 7. The CDR3 contains 17 residues. In germline, CDR1 is SGHTA, CDR2 FQGTGA. In nucleotides, the CDR3 is TGTGCCAGCAGCACGGGGACTAGCGGGAGCTTTACAGATACGCAGTATTTT. Translating gives CASSTGTSGSFTDTQYF. The full variable domain, with the rest looked up from reference TRBV7-3 and TRBJ2-3, is GAGVSQTPSNKVTEKGKYVELRCDPISGHTALYWYRQSLGQGPEFLIYFQGTGAADDSGLPNDRFFAVRPEGSVSTLKIQRTERGDSAVYLCASSTGTSGSFTDTQYFGPGTRLTVL.

This clone turned up a few times. CDR3 amino acids: CASSIRGGNEQFF. CDR3 nucleotides: TGTGCCAGCAGCATCCGAGGGGGTAATGAGCAGTTCTTC. This chain uses TRBV9 with TRBJ2-1, with a weak D call TRBD1 (6 bases). There are 13 residues in the CDR3. Trimming cost V 4 bases and J 7 bases, with 12 bases left between them. Germline CDR1 is SGDLS and CDR2 is YYNGEE. The full variable domain, rest sourced from reference TRBV9 and TRBJ2-1, is DSGVTQTPKHLITATGQRVTLRCSPRSGDLSVYWYQQSLDQGLQFLIQYYNGEERAKGNILERFSAQQFPDLHSELNLSSLELGDSALYFCASSIRGGNEQFFGPGTRLTVL.

The chain has TRBV5-1 and TRBJ2-5, with 8 positions matching TRBD1. V trimming: 5 bases; J trimming: 5 bases; junction bases outside the gene matches: 8. CDR3 size: 14 residues. CDR1 and CDR2 from the germline V gene are SGHRS and YFSETQ. DNA for the CDR3: TGCGCCAGCAGTGTGGGACAGGCGAGGGAGACCCAGTACTTC. It yields the protein CASSVGQARETQYF.

In this sample, this clone turned up once. The gene calls are TRBV6-1 and TRBJ2-5; 13 bases are shared with TRBD2. Germline assignment: CDR1 MNHNS and CDR2 SASEGT. The CDR3 has 16 amino acids. V lost 4 bases, J lost 4 bases, and 6 bases stayed unmatched. Here the CDR3 DNA reads TGTGCCAGCAGTGCGAGGACTAGCGGGAGTGGAGAGACCCAGTACTTC. Encoded protein: CASSARTSGSGETQYF.

The genes are TRBV5-6 and TRBJ2-3; 7 bases line up with TRBD2. The germline V gene has CDR1 SGHDT and CDR2 YYEEEE. V lost 2 bases to trimming and J lost 5 bases; unmatched junction nucleotides: 5. This CDR3 contains 14 residues. CDR3 protein: CASSFLGEGDTQYF. Written as DNA, the CDR3 is TGTGCCAGCAGCTTTTTGGGGGAGGGAGATACGCAGTATTTT. The full variable domain, its missing parts supplied by reference TRBV5-6 and TRBJ2-3, is DAGVTQSPTHLIKTRGQQVTLRCSPKSGHDTVSWYQQALGQGPQFIFQYYEEEERQRGNFPDRFSGHQFPNYSSELNVNALLLGDSALYLCASSFLGEGDTQYFGPGTRLTVL.

The genes are TRBV2 and TRBJ1-3, with D maybe TRBD1 (5 bases). The CDR3 extends over 15 amino acids. The V end lost 5 bases, the J end lost 0 bases, and 11 bases lay between the germline ends. CDR1 and CDR2 (germline): SNHLY, FYNNEI. CDR3: CASSPQGLSGNTIYF. The CDR3 nucleotides read TGTGCCAGCAGTCCGCAGGGACTCTCTGGAAACACCATATATTTT.

V usage is TRBV5-1 and J usage is TRBJ2-7; D gene unclear. Trimming cost V 1 base and J 5 bases, with 10 bases left between them. Germline CDR1 reads SGHRS; CDR2 reads YFSETQ. The length of the CDR3 is 13 residues. The CDR3 reads CASSLSLENEQYF. The CDR3, as DNA: TGCGCCAGCAGCTTGAGTCTAGAAAACGAGCAGTACTTC. The complete variable domain, with remaining parts taken from reference TRBV5-1 and TRBJ2-7, reads KAGVTQTPRYLIKTRGQQVTLSCSPISGHRSVSWYQQTPGQGLQFLFEYFSETQRNKGNFPGRFSGRQFSNSRSEMNVSTLELGDSALYLCASSLSLENEQYFGPGTRLTVT.

The chain uses TRBV30 and TRBJ1-2, with D possibly TRBD1 on 5 matching bases. Between the trimmed V and J ends, which lost 2 bases and 13 bases, there was a span of 17 bases. CDR1 and CDR2 from the germline V gene are GTSNPN and SVGIG (reference sequence). The CDR3 runs to 12 residues. CDR3 nucleotides: TGTGCCTGGAGTAACCGAGAAGGGGTGGGCACCTTC. Translated: CAWSNREGVGTF.

The rearrangement joins TRBV5-4 to TRBJ2-1, with 12 nucleotides matching TRBD2. Germline loops: CDR1 SGHNT, CDR2 YYREEE (reference sequence). Trimming cost V 4 bases and J 8 bases; bases outside gene matches: 7. The CDR3 consists of 15 residues. The CDR3 region has the DNA TGTGCCAGCAGCCTCGGACTAGCGGGATCATATGAGCAGTTCTTC. It specifies CASSLGLAGSYEQFF.

The sample holds one count of this clone. The chain is built from TRBV9 and TRBJ1-1; 7 bases are a match to TRBD1. V was clipped by 4 bases and J by 1 base; unmatched bases: 4. The CDR3 loop spans 14 amino acids. CDR1 is SGDLS, CDR2 YYNGEE, per germline. The CDR3 protein is CASSRQGGNTEAFF. The CDR3 DNA reads as TGTGCCAGCAGCCGACAGGGAGGGAACACTGAAGCTTTCTTT.